The next 10 T cell receptor beta chains were all read from a single sample in a study of cytomegalovirus exposure and HLA in healthy donors. The method was immunoSEQ multiplex PCR; TCRdb's version includes in-frame clones alone and lacks a portion of them. The data hold about 130,000 clones, with roughly nine tenths observed a single time. Input material: PBMCs. The receptors were gathered from a woman aged 18-35 years in good health and CMV-seropositive.

The chain recombines TRBV19 with TRBJ2-3; TRBD2 might be the D (5 bases). The CDR3 loop spans 14 amino acids. The ends were cut back, 8 bases at V and 0 bases at J, with 12 bases in the middle. Germline V gene sequence: CDR1 LNHDA, CDR2 SQIVND (reference sequence). CDR3 region: CASGETSSTDTQYF. In nucleotides, the CDR3 is TGTGCCAGTGGGGAGACTTCTAGCACAGATACGCAGTATTTT.

The gene calls are TRBV7-3 and TRBJ1-1; 8 bases align to TRBD1. The germline CDR1 and CDR2 sequences are SGHTA and FQGTGA. This CDR3 region has 16 residues. Trimming at V came to 0 bases and at J to 0 bases, leaving 3 bases not matched to a gene. For the CDR3, the DNA is TGTGCCAGCAGCTTAACGGCAGGGGGCATGAACACTGAAGCTTTCTTT. Translation gives CASSLTAGGMNTEAFF.

The chain combines TRBV4-1 with TRBJ2-7, with D possibly matching TRBD2 (6 bases). This CDR3 has 13 amino acids. V shed 0 bases and J shed 13 bases, with 16 bases lying between them. Germline assignment: CDR1 MGHRA and CDR2 YSYEKL. The CDR3 nucleotides read TGCGCCAGCAGCCAAGATCCGCGCCAGCGGGCCTACTTC. It specifies CASSQDPRQRAYF.

J is TRBJ2-3 and V is TRBV28; 8 bases match TRBD1. This CDR3 region has 17 residues. V lost 5 bases and J lost 0; bases outside the gene matches: 10. Germline assignment: CDR1 MDHEN and CDR2 SYDVKM. CDR3 nucleotides: TGTGCCAGCAGTATAATAACAGGGGGTGCTAGCACAGATACGCAGTATTTT. It translates to CASSIITGGASTDTQYF.

The rearrangement links TRBV5-1 to TRBJ1-1; a weak D match, TRBD1 (6 bases). Germline loops: CDR1 SGHRS, CDR2 YFSETQ. Trimming removed 0 bases at V and 4 bases at J, with 13 bases between. The CDR3 loop spans 15 amino acids. CDR3 DNA: TGCGCCAGCAGCTTGGTCACAGGGAAACGCACTGAAGCTTTCTTT. Amino acids: CASSLVTGKRTEAFF.

The rearrangement uses TRBV6-5 and TRBJ1-1, with D uncertain. V lost 6 bases and J 3 bases, leaving 5 bases between the germline ends. The CDR3 runs 11 residues. Germline V lookup: CDR1 MNHEY, CDR2 SVGAGI. The CDR3 DNA follows: TGTGCCAGCAGCCGTGACACTGAAGCTTTCTTT. It specifies CASSRDTEAFF.

The chain uses TRBV28 and TRBJ1-4, with 12 nucleotides matching TRBD1. J lost 7 bases, V lost 6 bases, and 6 bases had no gene match. The CDR3 is made up of 15 amino acids. CDR1 MDHEN and CDR2 SYDVKM come from the germline V gene. The CDR3 reads CASSSGTGGGEKLFF. CDR3 nucleotides: TGTGCCAGCAGCTCTGGGACAGGGGGCGGTGAAAAACTGTTTTTT. The full variable domain, with the rest looked up from reference TRBV28 and TRBJ1-4, is DVKVTQSSRYLVKRTGEKVFLECVQDMDHENMFWYRQDPGLGLRLIYFSYDVKMKEKGDIPEGYSVSREKKERFSLILESASTNQTSMYLCASSSGTGGGEKLFFGSGTQLSVL.

The chain combines TRBV15 with TRBJ2-3; 12 positions match TRBD2. Germline loops: CDR1 LNHNV, CDR2 YYDKDF (reference sequence). This CDR3 spans 16 amino acids. Trimming took 5 bases from V and 1 from J; bases not matched to a gene: 4. This CDR3 reads CATSRRLAGGTDTQYF. The CDR3 region has the DNA TGTGCCACCAGCCGTCGACTAGCGGGGGGCACAGATACGCAGTATTTT.

The rearrangement uses TRBV5-1 and TRBJ2-1; D is ambiguous. The CDR3 spans 15 residues. CDR1 and CDR2 (germline): SGHRS, YFSETQ. V lost 4 bases and J lost 1, with 12 bases in between. The CDR3 DNA reads TGCGCCAGCAGCCCTGGATGGAGTTCCTACAATGAGCAGTTCTTC. Protein sequence: CASSPGWSSYNEQFF.

The V and J genes are TRBV2 and TRBJ2-3, with D possibly matching TRBD2 (5 bases). The CDR3 covers 13 residues. CDR1 is SNHLY and CDR2 is FYNNEI in the germline V gene. V gave up 5 bases and J gave up 6 bases, with 12 bases separating them. Here the CDR3 reads CASSPPWEDTQYF. DNA of the CDR3: TGTGCCAGCAGTCCCCCATGGGAGGATACGCAGTATTTT. The full variable domain, with the rest looked up from reference TRBV2 and TRBJ2-3, is EPEVTQTPSHQVTQMGQEVILRCVPISNHLYFYWYRQILGQKVEFLVSFYNNEISEKSEIFDDQFSVERPDGSNFTLKIRSTKLEDSAMYFCASSPPWEDTQYFGPGTRLTVL.